The 9 T cell receptor beta chains below all came from one sample that was sequenced in a study of cytomegalovirus exposure and HLA in healthy donors. Use of 60 Vbeta and 13 Jbeta primers characterized the PCR. The assay was immunoSEQ multiplex PCR, and TCRdb's table has in-frame clones only and misses some. The data contain 95,000 to 130,000 clones, roughly 83% of them singletons. Sequenced material: PBMCs. Source of these receptors: a man aged 25-45 years in good health and CMV-seropositive.

The gene calls are TRBV5-1 and TRBJ2-7; 8 bases line up with TRBD1. The V segment lost 4 bases and the J segment 3 bases; nucleotides outside the gene matches: 6. CDR3 size: 14 residues. The V gene's germline CDR1 is SGHRS and CDR2 YFSETQ. CDR3 region: CASSLSGQGYEQYF. The CDR3 nucleotides are TGCGCCAGCAGCCTATCCGGACAGGGCTACGAGCAGTACTTC.

The gene calls are TRBV5-1 and TRBJ2-5; D might be TRBD1 (7 bases). Germline V gene data show CDR1 as SGHRS and CDR2 as YFSETQ. Trimming removed 5 bases from V and 2 bases from J, with 10 bases in between. CDR3 length equals 13 residues. CDR3 region: CASRQGTQETQYF. The CDR3 DNA follows: TGCGCCAGCAGACAGGGGACTCAAGAGACCCAGTACTTC.

The gene calls are TRBV14 and TRBJ2-7; D remains ambiguous. V shed 4 bases and J shed 4 bases, with 20 bases lying between them. This CDR3 contains 16 residues. CDR1 and CDR2 from the germline V gene are SGHDN and FVKESK. The CDR3 here is CASSPLKASYPYEQYF. CDR3 in DNA: TGTGCCAGCAGCCCCCTGAAAGCGAGCTATCCTTACGAGCAGTACTTC.

The rearrangement uses TRBV29-1 and TRBJ2-3; D is uncertain. The CDR3 loop spans 13 amino acids. Germline V CDR1 and CDR2: SQVTM, ANQGSEA. Trimming pared 6 bases from V and 3 bases from J, leaving 13 bases between. CDR3 sequence: CSVALQRTDTQYF. Written as DNA, the CDR3 is TGCAGCGTCGCCCTCCAGCGAACAGATACGCAGTATTTT.

This sequence joins TRBV30 and TRBJ2-3; 9 bases are shared with TRBD2. Unmatched junction bases numbered 2, after V lost 1 base and J lost 3 bases. The CDR3 length is 14 residues. Germline V gene sequence: CDR1 GTSNPN, CDR2 SVGIG (reference sequence). The CDR3 DNA reads TGTGCCTGGAGTGCCCTAGCGGGAACAGATACGCAGTATTTT. It specifies CAWSALAGTDTQYF.

This chain connects TRBV7-9 to TRBJ2-7; unclear D gene. Germline lookup yields CDR1 SEHNR and CDR2 FQNEAQ (reference sequence). The CDR3 has 13 amino acids. Trimming stripped 2 bases from V and 7 bases from J, with 12 bases between. The chain's CDR3 is CASSLSRVTEQYF. The CDR3 DNA sequence: TGTGCCAGCAGCTTATCCCGGGTTACGGAGCAGTACTTC. The variable domain in full, with the rest retrieved from reference TRBV7-9 and TRBJ2-7, is DTGVSQNPRHKITKRGQNVTFRCDPISEHNRLYWYRQTLGQGPEFLTYFQNEAQLEKSRLLSDRFSAERPKGSFSTLEIQRTEQGDSAMYLCASSLSRVTEQYFGPGTRLTVT.

The chain combines TRBV4-3 with TRBJ1-4; a possible D gene is TRBD1 (6 bases). The ends were cut back, 3 bases at V and 1 base at J, with 9 bases in the middle. This CDR3 is 15 amino acids long. Germline CDR1 reads LGHNA; CDR2 reads YSLEER. The CDR3 protein is CASSHGQRTNEKLFF. The CDR3 DNA reads as TGCGCCAGCAGCCATGGACAGCGAACTAATGAAAAACTGTTTTTT.

Of note for this clone: One end of the junction does not line up with germline, which may come from a read error. J is TRBJ2-7 and V is TRBV7-9; 8 positions match TRBD2. This CDR3 is built from 15 residues. Germline V lookup: CDR1 SEHNR, CDR2 FQNEAQ (reference sequence). This CDR3 is CSSSPRGGTTYEQYF. The CDR3 nucleotides are TGTTCCAGCAGCCCCCGGGGGGGGACGACTTACGAGCAGTACTTC.

V usage is TRBV5-1 and J usage is TRBJ2-1; 7 nucleotides align to TRBD1. Per germline, CDR1 SGHRS and CDR2 YFSETQ. Trimming took 3 bases from V and 4 from J; bases not matched to a gene: 10. The CDR3 runs 16 residues. CDR3 DNA: TGCGCCAGCAGCTCTACAGGGGATTCGGAGTACAATGAGCAGTTCTTC. Protein sequence: CASSSTGDSEYNEQFF. The full variable domain, rest sourced from reference TRBV5-1 and TRBJ2-1, is KAGVTQTPRYLIKTRGQQVTLSCSPISGHRSVSWYQQTPGQGLQFLFEYFSETQRNKGNFPGRFSGRQFSNSRSEMNVSTLELGDSALYLCASSSTGDSEYNEQFFGPGTRLTVL.